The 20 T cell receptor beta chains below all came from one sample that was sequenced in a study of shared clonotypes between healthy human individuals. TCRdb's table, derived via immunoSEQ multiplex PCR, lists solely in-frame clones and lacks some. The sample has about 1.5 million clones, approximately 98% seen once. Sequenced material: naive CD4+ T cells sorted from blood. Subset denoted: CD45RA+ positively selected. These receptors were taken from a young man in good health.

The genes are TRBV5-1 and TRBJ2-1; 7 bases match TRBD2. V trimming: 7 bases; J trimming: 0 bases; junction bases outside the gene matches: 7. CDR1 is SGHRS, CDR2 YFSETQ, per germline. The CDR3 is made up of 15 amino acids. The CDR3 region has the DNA TGCGCCAGCTCTACCGGCGGGAGCTCCTACAATGAGCAGTTCTTC. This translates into CASSTGGSSYNEQFF. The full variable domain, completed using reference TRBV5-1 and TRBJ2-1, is KAGVTQTPRYLIKTRGQQVTLSCSPISGHRSVSWYQQTPGQGLQFLFEYFSETQRNKGNFPGRFSGRQFSNSRSEMNVSTLELGDSALYLCASSTGGSSYNEQFFGPGTRLTVL.

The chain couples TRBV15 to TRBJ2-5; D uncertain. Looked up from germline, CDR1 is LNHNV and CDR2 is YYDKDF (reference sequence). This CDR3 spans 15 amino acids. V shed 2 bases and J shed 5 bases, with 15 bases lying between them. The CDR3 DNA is TGTGCCACCAGCAGAACCACAGATTACGGGGAGACCCAGTACTTC. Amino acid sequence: CATSRTTDYGETQYF. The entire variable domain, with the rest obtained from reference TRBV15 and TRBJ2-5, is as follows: DAMVIQNPRYQVTQFGKPVTLSCSQTLNHNVMYWYQQKSSQAPKLLFHYYDKDFNNEADTPDNFQSRRPNTSFCFLDIRSPGLGDTAMYLCATSRTTDYGETQYFGPGTRLLVL.

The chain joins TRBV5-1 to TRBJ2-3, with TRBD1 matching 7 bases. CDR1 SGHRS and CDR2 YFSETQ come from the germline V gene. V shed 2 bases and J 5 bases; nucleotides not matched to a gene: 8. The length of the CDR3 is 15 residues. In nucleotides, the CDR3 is TGCGCCAGCAGCTTTGGGACAGCGAATCTAGATACGCAGTATTTT. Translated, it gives CASSFGTANLDTQYF.

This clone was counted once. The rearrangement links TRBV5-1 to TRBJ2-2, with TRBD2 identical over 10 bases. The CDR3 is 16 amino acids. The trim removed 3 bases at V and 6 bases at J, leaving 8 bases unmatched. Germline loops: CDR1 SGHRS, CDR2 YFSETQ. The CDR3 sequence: CASSSALAGVAGELFF. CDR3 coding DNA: TGCGCCAGCAGCTCCGCCCTAGCGGGAGTGGCCGGGGAGCTGTTTTTT.

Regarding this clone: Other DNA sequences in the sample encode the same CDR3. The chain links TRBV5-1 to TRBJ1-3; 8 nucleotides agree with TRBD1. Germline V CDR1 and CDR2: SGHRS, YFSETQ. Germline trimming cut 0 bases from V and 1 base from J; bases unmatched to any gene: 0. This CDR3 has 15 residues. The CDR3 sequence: CASSLGTGSGNTIYF. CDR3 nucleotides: TGCGCCAGCAGCTTGGGGACAGGGTCTGGAAACACCATATATTTT.

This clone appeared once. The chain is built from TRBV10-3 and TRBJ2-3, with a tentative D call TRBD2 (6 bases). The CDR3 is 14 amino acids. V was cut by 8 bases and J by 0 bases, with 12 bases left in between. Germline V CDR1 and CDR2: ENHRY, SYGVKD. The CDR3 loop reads CAIREPSSTDTQYF. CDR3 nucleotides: TGTGCCATCCGGGAGCCCAGTAGCACAGATACGCAGTATTTT.

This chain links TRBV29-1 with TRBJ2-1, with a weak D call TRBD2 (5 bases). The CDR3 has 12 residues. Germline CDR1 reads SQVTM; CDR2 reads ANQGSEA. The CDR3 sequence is CSFGGYYNEQFF. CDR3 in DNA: TGCAGTTTTGGCGGGTACTACAATGAGCAGTTCTTC.

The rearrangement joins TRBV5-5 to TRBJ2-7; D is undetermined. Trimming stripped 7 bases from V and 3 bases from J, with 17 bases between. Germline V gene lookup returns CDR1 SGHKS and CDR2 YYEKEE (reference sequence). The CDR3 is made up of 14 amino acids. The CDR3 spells CASFEGISGYEQYF. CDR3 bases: TGTGCCAGCTTTGAAGGTATTTCAGGCTACGAGCAGTACTTC.

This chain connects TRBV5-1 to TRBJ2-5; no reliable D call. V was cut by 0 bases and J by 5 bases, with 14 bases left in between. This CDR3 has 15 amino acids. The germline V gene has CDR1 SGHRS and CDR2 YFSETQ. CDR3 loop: CASSLELPTRETQYF. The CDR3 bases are TGCGCCAGCAGCTTGGAACTCCCAACCAGGGAGACCCAGTACTTC.

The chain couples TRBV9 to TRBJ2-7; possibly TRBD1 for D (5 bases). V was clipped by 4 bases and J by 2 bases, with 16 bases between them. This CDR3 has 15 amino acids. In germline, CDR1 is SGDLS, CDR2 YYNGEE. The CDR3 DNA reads TGTGCCAGCAGCTTAATAGGGGATTTGACCTACGAGCAGTACTTC. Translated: CASSLIGDLTYEQYF.

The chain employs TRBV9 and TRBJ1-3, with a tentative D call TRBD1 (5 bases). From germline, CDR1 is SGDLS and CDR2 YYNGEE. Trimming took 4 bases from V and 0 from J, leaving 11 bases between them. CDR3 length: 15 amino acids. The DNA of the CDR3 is TGTGCCAGCAGCCCCTCAGGGATCTCTGGAAACACCATATATTTT. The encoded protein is CASSPSGISGNTIYF. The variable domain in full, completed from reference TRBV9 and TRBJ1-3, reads DSGVTQTPKHLITATGQRVTLRCSPRSGDLSVYWYQQSLDQGLQFLIQYYNGEERAKGNILERFSAQQFPDLHSELNLSSLELGDSALYFCASSPSGISGNTIYFGEGSWLTVV.

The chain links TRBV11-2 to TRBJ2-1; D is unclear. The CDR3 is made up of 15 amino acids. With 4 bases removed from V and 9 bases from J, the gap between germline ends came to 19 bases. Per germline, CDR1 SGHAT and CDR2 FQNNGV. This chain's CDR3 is CASSSRLGPSSEQFF. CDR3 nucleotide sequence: TGTGCCAGCAGCTCCCGGCTCGGGCCTTCAAGTGAGCAGTTCTTC. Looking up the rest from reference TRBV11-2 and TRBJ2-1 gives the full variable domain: EAGVAQSPRYKIIEKRQSVAFWCNPISGHATLYWYQQILGQGPKLLIQFQNNGVVDDSQLPKDRFSAERLKGVDSTLKIQPAKLEDSAVYLCASSSRLGPSSEQFFGPGTRLTVL.

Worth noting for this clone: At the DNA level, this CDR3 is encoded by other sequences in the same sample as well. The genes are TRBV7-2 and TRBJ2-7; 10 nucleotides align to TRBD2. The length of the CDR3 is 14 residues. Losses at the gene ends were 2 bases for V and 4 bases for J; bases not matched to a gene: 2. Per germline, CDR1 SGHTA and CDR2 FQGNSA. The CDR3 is CASSLLAGAYEQYF. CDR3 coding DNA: TGTGCCAGCAGCTTACTAGCGGGAGCTTACGAGCAGTACTTC.

In DNA form, the CDR3 reads TGTGCCAGCAGCGTAGGACCGGGGAACACCGGGGAGCTGTTTTTT. Protein: CASSVGPGNTGELFF. The chain is built from TRBV9 and TRBJ2-2, with D uncertain. The ends were cut back, 0 bases at V and 1 base at J, with 7 bases in the middle. The CDR3 is 15 residues long. Germline values: CDR1 SGDLS, CDR2 YYNGEE.

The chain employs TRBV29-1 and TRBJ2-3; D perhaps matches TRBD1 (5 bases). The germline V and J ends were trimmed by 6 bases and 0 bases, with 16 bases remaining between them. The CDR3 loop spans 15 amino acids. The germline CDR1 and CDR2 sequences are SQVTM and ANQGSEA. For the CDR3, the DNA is TGCAGCGTCCGGCCTCTAGGGGTTAGCACAGATACGCAGTATTTT. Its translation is CSVRPLGVSTDTQYF.

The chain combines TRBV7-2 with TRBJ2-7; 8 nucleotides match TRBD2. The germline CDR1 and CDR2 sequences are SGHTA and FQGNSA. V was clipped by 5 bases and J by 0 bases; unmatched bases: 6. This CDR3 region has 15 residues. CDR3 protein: CASSPRLASSYEQYF. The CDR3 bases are TGTGCCAGCAGCCCAAGACTAGCGAGCTCCTACGAGCAGTACTTC. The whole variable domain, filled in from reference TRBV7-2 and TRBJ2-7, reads GAGVSQSPSNKVTEKGKDVELRCDPISGHTALYWYRQSLGQGLEFLIYFQGNSAPDKSGLPSDRFSAERTGGSVSTLTIQRTQQEDSAVYLCASSPRLASSYEQYFGPGTRLTVT.

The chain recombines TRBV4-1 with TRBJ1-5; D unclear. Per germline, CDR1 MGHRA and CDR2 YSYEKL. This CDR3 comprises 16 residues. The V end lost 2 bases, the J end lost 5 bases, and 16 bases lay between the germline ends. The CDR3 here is CASSQSPADGYQPQHF. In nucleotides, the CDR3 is TGCGCCAGCAGCCAATCCCCCGCGGATGGGTATCAGCCCCAGCATTTT.

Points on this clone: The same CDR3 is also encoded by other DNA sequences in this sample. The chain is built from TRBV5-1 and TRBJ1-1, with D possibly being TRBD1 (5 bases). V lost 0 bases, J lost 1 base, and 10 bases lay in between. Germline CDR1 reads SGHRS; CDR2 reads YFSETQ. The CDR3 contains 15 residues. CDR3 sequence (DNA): TGCGCCAGCAGCTTGGCTTCTGGGGGGAACACTGAAGCTTTCTTT. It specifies CASSLASGGNTEAFF. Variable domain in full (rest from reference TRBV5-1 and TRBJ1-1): KAGVTQTPRYLIKTRGQQVTLSCSPISGHRSVSWYQQTPGQGLQFLFEYFSETQRNKGNFPGRFSGRQFSNSRSEMNVSTLELGDSALYLCASSLASGGNTEAFFGQGTRLTVV.

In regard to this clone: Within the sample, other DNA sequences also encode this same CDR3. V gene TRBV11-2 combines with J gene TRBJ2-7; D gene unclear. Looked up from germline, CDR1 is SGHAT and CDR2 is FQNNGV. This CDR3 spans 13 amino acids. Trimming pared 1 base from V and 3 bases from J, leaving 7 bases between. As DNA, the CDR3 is TGTGCCAGCAGCTTAGTATCCGGCTACGAGCAGTACTTC. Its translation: CASSLVSGYEQYF.

CDR3 residues: CASSSSGKAYEQYF. CDR3 coding DNA: TGCGCCAGCAGCTCCTCAGGGAAGGCCTACGAGCAGTACTTC. The chain has TRBV5-1 and TRBJ2-7, with D perhaps matching TRBD1 (5 bases). V lost 3 bases and J lost 2, with 12 bases in between. The germline V gene encodes CDR1 SGHRS and CDR2 YFSETQ. CDR3 length: 14 amino acids.